This T cell receptor (beta chain) is from a study of shared clonotypes between healthy human individuals. The overall study: CD4 naive and CD4 memory each took three plates per donor, while CD8 naive took two and CD8 memory one.

The count of this clone is one. Its cognate antigen is unknown. As defined, naive CD8 cells were CD45RO-negative and positively selected for CCR7, with terminally differentiated effector memory CD45RA+ cells excluded. The CDR3 is made up of 13 amino acids. Germline V gene data show CDR1 as SEHNR and CDR2 as FQNEAQ (reference sequence). V lost 10 bases and J 5 bases, leaving 14 bases between the germline ends. Generated by immunoSEQ multiplex PCR, the TCRdb table keeps only in-frame clones and is missing some. This sample carries 630,000 or so clones, 95% to 98% of them seen once, and the ten largest clones take 0.3%. Study-wide points: Only blood samples were collected, and tissue repertoires likely differ.

This receptor was obtained from a man aged 25-40 years in good health. Sequences were obtained from naive CD8+ T cells sorted from blood. The chain joins TRBV7-9 to TRBJ1-4; D may be TRBD1 (5 bases). The CDR3 here is CATTRRENEKLFF. The DNA of the CDR3 is TGTGCCACTACCCGCAGGGAAAATGAAAAACTGTTTTTT.